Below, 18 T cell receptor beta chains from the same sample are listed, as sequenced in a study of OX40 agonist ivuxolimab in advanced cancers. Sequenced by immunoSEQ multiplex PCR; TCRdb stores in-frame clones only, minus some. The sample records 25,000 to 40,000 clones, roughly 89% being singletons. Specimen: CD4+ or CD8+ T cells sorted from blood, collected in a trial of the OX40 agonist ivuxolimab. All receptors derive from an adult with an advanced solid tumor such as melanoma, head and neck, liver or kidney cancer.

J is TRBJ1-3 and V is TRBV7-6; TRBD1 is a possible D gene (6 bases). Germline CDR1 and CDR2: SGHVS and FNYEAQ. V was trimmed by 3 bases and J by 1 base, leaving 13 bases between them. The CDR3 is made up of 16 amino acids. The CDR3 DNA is TGTGCCAGCAGCTTGTACAGGGAGTCGTCTGGAAACACCATATATTTT. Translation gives CASSLYRESSGNTIYF.

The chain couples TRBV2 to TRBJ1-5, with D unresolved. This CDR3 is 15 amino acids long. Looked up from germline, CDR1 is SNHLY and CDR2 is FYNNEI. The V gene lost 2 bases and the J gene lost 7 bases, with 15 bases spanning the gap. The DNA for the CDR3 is TGTGCCAGCAGTGAACCCACTACGCAACGGCAGCCCCAGCATTTT. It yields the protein CASSEPTTQRQPQHF.

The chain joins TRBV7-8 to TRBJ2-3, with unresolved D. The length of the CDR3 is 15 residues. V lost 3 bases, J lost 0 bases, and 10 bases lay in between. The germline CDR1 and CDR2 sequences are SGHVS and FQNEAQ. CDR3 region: CASSFNGRSTDTQYF. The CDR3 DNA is TGTGCCAGCAGCTTTAACGGCAGAAGCACAGATACGCAGTATTTT. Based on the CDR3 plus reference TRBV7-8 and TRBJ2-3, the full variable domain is GAGVSQSPRYKVAKRGQDVALRCDPISGHVSLFWYQQALGQGPEFLTYFQNEAQLDKSGLPSDRFFAERPEGSVSTLKIQRTQQEDSAVYLCASSFNGRSTDTQYFGPGTRLTVL.

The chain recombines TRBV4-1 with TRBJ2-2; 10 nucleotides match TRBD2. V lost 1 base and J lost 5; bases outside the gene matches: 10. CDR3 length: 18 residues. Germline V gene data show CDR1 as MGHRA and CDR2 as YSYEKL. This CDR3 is CASSQGEQRGGLTGELFF. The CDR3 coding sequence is TGCGCCAGCAGCCAAGGAGAGCAGCGGGGGGGCCTAACCGGGGAGCTGTTTTTT.

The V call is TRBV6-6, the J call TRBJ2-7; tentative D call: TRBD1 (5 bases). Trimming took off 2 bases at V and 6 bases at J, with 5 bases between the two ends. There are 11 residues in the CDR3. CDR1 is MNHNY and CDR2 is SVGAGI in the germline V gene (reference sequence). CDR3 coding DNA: TGTGCCAGCAGTTACCAGGGCGAGCAGTACTTC. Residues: CASSYQGEQYF.

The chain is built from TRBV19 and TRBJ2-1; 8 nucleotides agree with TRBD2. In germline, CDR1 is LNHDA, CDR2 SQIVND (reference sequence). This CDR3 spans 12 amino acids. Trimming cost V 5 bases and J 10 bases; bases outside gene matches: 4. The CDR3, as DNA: TGTGCCAGTAGTGGGGTAGCGGGGGAGCAGTTCTTC. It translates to CASSGVAGEQFF.

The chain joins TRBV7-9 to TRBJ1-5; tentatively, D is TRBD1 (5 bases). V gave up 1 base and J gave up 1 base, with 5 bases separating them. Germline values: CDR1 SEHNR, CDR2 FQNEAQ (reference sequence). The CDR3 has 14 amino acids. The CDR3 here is CASSLEGSNQPQHF. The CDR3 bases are TGTGCCAGCAGCTTAGAGGGGAGCAATCAGCCCCAGCATTTT.

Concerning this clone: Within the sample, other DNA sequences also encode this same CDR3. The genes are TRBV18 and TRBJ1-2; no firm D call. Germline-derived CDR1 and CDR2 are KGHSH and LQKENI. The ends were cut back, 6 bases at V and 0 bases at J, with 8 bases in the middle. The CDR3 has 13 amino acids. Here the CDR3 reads CASSPGTNYGYTF. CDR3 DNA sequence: TGTGCCAGCTCGCCTGGGACTAACTATGGCTACACCTTC.

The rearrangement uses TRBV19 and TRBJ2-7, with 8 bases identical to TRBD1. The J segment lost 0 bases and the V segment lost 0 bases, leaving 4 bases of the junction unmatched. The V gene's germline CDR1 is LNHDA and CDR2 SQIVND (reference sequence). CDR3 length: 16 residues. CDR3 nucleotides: TGTGCCAGTAGTATAGATACAGGGGGATACTCCTACGAGCAGTACTTC. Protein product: CASSIDTGGYSYEQYF.

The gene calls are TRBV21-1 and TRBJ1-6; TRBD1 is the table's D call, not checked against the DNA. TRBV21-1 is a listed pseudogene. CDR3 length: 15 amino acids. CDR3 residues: CASSAGQGGNSPLHF. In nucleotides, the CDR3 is TGTGCCAGCAGCGCAGGACAGGGCGGTAATTCACCCCTCCACTTT.

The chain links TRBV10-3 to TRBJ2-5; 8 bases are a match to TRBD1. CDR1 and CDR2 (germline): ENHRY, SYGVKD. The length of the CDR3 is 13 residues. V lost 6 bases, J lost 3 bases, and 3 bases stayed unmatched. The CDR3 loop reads CAIRQTGEETQYF. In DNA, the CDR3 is TGTGCCATCAGACAGACAGGGGAAGAGACCCAGTACTTC.

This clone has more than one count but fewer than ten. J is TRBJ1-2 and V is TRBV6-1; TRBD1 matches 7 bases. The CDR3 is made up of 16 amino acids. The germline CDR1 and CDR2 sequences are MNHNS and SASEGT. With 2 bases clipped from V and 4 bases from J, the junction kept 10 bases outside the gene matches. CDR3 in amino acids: CASSEHPTGAPYGYTF. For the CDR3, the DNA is TGTGCCAGCAGTGAACATCCTACAGGGGCCCCCTATGGCTACACCTTC.

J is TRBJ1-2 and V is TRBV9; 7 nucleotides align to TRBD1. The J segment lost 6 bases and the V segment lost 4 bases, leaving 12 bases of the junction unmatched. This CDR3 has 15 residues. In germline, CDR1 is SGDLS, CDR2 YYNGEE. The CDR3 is CASSPHRGSVDGYTF. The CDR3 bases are TGTGCCAGCAGCCCCCACAGGGGAAGCGTGGATGGCTACACCTTC.

The CDR3 loop reads CASSVIGGQGYEQYF. The CDR3 coding sequence is TGTGCCAGCAGTGTGATCGGGGGTCAGGGTTACGAGCAGTACTTC. The chain has TRBV6-1 and TRBJ2-7; the D gene is possibly TRBD2 (6 bases). The CDR3 length is 15 residues. The V gene lost 4 bases and the J gene lost 4 bases, with 17 bases spanning the gap. Germline lookup yields CDR1 MNHNS and CDR2 SASEGT.

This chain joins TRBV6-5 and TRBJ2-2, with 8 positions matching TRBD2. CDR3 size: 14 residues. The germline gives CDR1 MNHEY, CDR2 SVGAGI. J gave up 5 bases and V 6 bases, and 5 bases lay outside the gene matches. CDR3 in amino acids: CASRPGLETGELFF. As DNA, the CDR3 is TGTGCCAGCAGGCCGGGACTAGAAACCGGGGAGCTGTTTTTT.

In nucleotides, the CDR3 is TGTGCCATCAGTGACCTGCCAGGGAGATGGGATGACGCTGAAGCTTTCTTT. This codes for CAISDLPGRWDDAEAFF. V and J are TRBV10-3 and TRBJ1-1, with a possible D match to TRBD1 (5 bases). Trimming shortened V by 3 bases and J by 6 bases, and 23 bases separated the two germline ends. This CDR3 has 17 residues. Germline V lookup: CDR1 ENHRY, CDR2 SYGVKD.

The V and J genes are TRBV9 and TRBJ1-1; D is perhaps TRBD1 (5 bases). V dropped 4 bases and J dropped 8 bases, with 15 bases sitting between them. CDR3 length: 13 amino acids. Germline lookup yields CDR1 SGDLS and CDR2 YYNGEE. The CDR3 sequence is CASSPGGGWEAFF. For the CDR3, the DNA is TGTGCCAGCAGCCCTGGGGGGGGATGGGAAGCTTTCTTT.

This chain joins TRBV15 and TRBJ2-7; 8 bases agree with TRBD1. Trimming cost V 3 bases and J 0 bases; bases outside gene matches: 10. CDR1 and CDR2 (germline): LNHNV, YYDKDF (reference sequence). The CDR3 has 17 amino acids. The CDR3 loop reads CATSSVIRGPSSYEQYF. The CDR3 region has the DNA TGTGCCACCAGCAGCGTTATCAGGGGGCCAAGCTCCTACGAGCAGTACTTC.